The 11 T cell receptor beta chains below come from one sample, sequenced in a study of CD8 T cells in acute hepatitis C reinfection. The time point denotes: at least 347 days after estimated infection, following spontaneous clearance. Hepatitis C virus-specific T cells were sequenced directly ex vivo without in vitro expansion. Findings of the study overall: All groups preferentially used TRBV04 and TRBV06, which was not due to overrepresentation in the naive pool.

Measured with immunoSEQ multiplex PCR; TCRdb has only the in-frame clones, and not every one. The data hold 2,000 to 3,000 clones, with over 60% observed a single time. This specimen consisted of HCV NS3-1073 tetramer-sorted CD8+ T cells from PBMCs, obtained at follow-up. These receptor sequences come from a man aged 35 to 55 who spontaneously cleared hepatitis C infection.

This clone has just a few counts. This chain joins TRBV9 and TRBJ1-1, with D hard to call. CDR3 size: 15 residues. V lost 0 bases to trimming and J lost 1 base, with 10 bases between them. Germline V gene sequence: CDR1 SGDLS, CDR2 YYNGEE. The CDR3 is CASSVEGAENTEAFF. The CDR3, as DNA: TGTGCCAGCAGCGTAGAGGGAGCGGAGAACACTGAAGCTTTCTTT.

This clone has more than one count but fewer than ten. The CDR3 is CASRETGDSNQPQHF. The CDR3 DNA sequence: TGTGCCAGCAGGGAGACAGGAGATAGCAATCAGCCCCAGCATTTT. The chain couples TRBV2 to TRBJ1-5; TRBD1 might be the D (6 bases). V was shortened by 6 bases and J by 0 bases, with 12 bases between the two germline ends. This CDR3 has 15 residues. CDR1 and CDR2 from the germline V gene are SNHLY and FYNNEI. The full variable domain, rest sourced from reference TRBV2 and TRBJ1-5, is EPEVTQTPSHQVTQMGQEVILRCVPISNHLYFYWYRQILGQKVEFLVSFYNNEISEKSEIFDDQFSVERPDGSNFTLKIRSTKLEDSAMYFCASRETGDSNQPQHFGDGTRLSIL.

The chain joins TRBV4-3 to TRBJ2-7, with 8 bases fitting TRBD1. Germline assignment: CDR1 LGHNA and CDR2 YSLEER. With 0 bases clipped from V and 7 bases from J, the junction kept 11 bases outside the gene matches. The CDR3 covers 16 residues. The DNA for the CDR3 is TGCGCCAGCAGCCAAGAACCAGGACAGGGCTTGGGGGAGCAGTACTTC. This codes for CASSQEPGQGLGEQYF.

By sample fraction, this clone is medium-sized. The CDR3 here is CASSYARGASYEQYF. CDR3 in DNA: TGTGCCAGCAGTTACGCTCGTGGGGCCTCCTACGAGCAGTACTTC. The chain couples TRBV6-5 to TRBJ2-7; possibly TRBD1 for D (5 bases). CDR1 is MNHEY and CDR2 is SVGAGI in the germline V gene. The germline V and J ends were trimmed by 2 bases and 0 bases, with 11 bases remaining between them. This CDR3 comprises 15 residues.

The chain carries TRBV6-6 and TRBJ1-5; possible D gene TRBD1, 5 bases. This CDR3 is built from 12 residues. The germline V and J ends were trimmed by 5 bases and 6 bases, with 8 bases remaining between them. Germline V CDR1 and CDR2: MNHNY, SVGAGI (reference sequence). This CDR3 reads CASSPQGQPQHF. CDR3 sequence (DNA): TGTGCCAGCAGTCCGCAGGGTCAGCCCCAGCATTTT.

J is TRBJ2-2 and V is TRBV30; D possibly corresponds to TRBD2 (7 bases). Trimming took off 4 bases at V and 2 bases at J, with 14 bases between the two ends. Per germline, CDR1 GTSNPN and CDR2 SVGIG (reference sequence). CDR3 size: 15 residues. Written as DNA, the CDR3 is TGTGCCTGGATAAACGGGGGGCTAAACACCGGGGAGCTGTTTTTT. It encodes CAWINGGLNTGELFF.

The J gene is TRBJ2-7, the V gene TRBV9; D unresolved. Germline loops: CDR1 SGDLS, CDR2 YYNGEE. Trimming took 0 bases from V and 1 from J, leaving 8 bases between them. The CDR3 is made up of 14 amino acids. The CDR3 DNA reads TGTGCCAGCAGCGTAGATACTGGGTCCTACGAGCAGTACTTC. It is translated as CASSVDTGSYEQYF.

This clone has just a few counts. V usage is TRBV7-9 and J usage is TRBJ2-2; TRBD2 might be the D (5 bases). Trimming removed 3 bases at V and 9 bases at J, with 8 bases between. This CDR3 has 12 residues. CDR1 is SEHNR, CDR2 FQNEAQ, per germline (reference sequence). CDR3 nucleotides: TGTGCCAGCAGCTTGGGAGCAAGGGAGCTGTTTTTT. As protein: CASSLGARELFF.

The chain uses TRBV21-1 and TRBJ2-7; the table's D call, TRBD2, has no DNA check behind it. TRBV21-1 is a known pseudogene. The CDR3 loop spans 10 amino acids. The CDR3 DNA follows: TGTGCCAGCCCTCCCTACGAGCAGTACTTC. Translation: CASPPYEQYF.

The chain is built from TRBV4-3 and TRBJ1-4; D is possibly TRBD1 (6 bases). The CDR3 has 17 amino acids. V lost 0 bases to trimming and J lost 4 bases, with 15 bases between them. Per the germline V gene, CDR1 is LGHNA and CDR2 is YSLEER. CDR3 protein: CASSQDPGAGGNEKLFF. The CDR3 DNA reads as TGCGCCAGCAGCCAAGATCCAGGGGCCGGCGGTAATGAAAAACTGTTTTTT.

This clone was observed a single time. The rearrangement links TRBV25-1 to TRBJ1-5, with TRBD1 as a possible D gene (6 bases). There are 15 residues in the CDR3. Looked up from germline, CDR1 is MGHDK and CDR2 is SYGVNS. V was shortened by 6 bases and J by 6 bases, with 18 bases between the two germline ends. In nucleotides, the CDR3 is TGTGCCAGCAGCCCTACAGGGTTTGGCAGTCAGCCCCAGCATTTT. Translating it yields CASSPTGFGSQPQHF. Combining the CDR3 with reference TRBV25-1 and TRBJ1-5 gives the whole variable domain EADIYQTPRYLVIGTGKKITLECSQTMGHDKMYWYQQDPGMELHLIHYSYGVNSTEKGDLSSESTVSRIRTEHFPLTLESARPSHTSQYLCASSPTGFGSQPQHFGDGTRLSIL.